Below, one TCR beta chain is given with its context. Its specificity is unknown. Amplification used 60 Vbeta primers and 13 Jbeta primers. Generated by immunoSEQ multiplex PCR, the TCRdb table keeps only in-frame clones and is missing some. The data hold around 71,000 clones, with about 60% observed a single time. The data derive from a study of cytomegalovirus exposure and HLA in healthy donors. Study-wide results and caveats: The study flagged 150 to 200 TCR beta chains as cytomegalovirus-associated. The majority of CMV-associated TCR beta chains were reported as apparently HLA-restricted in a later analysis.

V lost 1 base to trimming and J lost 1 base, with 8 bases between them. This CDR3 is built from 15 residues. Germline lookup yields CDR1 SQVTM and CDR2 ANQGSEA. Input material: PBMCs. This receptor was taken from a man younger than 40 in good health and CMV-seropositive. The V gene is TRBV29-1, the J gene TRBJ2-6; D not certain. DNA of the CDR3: TGCAGCGTTGAAGTGGGCTTTTCTGGGGCCAACGTCCTGACTTTC. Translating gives CSVEVGFSGANVLTF.